This T cell receptor beta chain was documented in a study of T cell responses to AZD1222 COVID-19 vaccine. Worth noting for this clone: The antigen remains unidentified.

Findings of the study overall: An increase in Spike-specific TCR breadth and depth was observed after two AZD1222 doses. Without day 14 samples, only post-peak T cell repertoires were studied. Vaccine-associated CD4 TCRs ranged over spike, dominating at 160-218 and 743-854.

This CDR3 is 16 amino acids long. After removal of 4 bases from V and 0 bases from J, the junction contained 7 bases not matched to a gene. Germline V gives CDR1 SGHNT, CDR2 YYREEE (reference sequence). The method was immunoSEQ multiplex PCR; TCRdb's version includes in-frame clones alone and lacks a portion of them. The table lists under 150,000 clones, about 90% of them singletons. This chain uses TRBV5-4 with TRBJ2-1, with 7 nucleotides matching TRBD1. The sample consisted of peripheral blood, taken 28 days after the second AZD1222 dose. This sequence was found in an adult who received the AZD1222 COVID-19 vaccine. CDR3 coding DNA: TGTGCCAGCAGCCGGGACAGCAAGGCCTCCTACAATGAGCAGTTCTTC. Amino acids: CASSRDSKASYNEQFF.